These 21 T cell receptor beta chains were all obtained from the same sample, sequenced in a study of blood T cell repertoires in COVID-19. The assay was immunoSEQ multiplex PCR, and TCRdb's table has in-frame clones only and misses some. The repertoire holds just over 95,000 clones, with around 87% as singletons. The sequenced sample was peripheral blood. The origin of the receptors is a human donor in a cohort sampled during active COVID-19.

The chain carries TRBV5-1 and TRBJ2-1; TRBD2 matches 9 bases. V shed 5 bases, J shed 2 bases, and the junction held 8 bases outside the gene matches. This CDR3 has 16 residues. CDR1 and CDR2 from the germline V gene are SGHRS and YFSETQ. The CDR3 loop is CASSFFSGRTYNEQFF. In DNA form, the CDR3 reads TGCGCCAGCAGTTTTTTTAGCGGGAGAACCTACAATGAGCAGTTCTTC. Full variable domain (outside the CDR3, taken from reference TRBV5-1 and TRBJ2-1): KAGVTQTPRYLIKTRGQQVTLSCSPISGHRSVSWYQQTPGQGLQFLFEYFSETQRNKGNFPGRFSGRQFSNSRSEMNVSTLELGDSALYLCASSFFSGRTYNEQFFGPGTRLTVL.

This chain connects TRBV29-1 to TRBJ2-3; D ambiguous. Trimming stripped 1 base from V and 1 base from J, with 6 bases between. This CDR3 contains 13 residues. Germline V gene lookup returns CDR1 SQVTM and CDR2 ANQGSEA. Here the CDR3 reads CSVEVQGTDTQYF. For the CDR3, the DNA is TGCAGCGTTGAAGTCCAGGGCACAGATACGCAGTATTTT.

Here the CDR3 DNA reads TGTGCCAGCAACCCACAGGGGAGTGTAGACACTGAAGCTTTCTTT. Translated, it gives CASNPQGSVDTEAFF. The V and J genes are TRBV2 and TRBJ1-1; 7 positions match TRBD1. Looked up from germline, CDR1 is SNHLY and CDR2 is FYNNEI. V shed 7 bases, J shed 3 bases, and the junction held 11 bases outside the gene matches. The length of the CDR3 is 15 residues.

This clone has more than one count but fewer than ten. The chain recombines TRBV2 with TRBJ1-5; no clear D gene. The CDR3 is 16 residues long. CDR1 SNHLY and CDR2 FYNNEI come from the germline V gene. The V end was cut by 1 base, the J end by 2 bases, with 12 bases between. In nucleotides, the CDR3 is TGTGCCAGCAGTGAAGGAGCGGGGTTTGGCAATCAGCCCCAGCATTTT. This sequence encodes CASSEGAGFGNQPQHF. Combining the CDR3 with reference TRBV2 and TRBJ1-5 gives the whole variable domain EPEVTQTPSHQVTQMGQEVILRCVPISNHLYFYWYRQILGQKVEFLVSFYNNEISEKSEIFDDQFSVERPDGSNFTLKIRSTKLEDSAMYFCASSEGAGFGNQPQHFGDGTRLSIL.

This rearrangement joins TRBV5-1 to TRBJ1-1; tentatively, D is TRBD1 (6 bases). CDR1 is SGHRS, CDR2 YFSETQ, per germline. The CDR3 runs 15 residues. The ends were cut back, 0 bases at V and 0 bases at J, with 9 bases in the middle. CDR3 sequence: CASSLGGGVNTEAFF. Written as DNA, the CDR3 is TGCGCCAGCAGCTTGGGAGGGGGAGTGAACACTGAAGCTTTCTTT. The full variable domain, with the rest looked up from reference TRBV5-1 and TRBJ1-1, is KAGVTQTPRYLIKTRGQQVTLSCSPISGHRSVSWYQQTPGQGLQFLFEYFSETQRNKGNFPGRFSGRQFSNSRSEMNVSTLELGDSALYLCASSLGGGVNTEAFFGQGTRLTVV.

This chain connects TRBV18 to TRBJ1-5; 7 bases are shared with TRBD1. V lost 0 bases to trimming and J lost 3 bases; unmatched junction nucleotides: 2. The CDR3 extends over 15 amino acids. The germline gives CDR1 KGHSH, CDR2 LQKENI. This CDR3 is CASSPPGGTNQPQHF. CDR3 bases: TGTGCCAGCTCACCACCAGGGGGCACCAATCAGCCCCAGCATTTT.

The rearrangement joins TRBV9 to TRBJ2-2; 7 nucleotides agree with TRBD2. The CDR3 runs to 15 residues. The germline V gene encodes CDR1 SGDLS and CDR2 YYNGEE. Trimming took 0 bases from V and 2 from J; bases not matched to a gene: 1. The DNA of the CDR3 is TGTGCCAGCAGCGTAGCGGGAGGAAACACCGGGGAGCTGTTTTTT. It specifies CASSVAGGNTGELFF.

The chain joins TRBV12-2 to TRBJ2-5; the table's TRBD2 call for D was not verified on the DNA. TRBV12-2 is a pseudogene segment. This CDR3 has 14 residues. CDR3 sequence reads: CASRLGRLQETQYF. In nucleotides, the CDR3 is TGTGCAAGTCGCTTAGGACGACTGCAAGAGACCCAGTACTTC.

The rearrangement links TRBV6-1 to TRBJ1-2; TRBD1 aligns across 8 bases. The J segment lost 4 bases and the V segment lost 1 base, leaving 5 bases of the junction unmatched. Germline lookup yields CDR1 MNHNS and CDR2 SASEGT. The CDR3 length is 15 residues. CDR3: CASSEGTGRIYGYTF. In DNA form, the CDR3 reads TGTGCCAGCAGTGAAGGGACAGGGCGGATCTATGGCTACACCTTC.

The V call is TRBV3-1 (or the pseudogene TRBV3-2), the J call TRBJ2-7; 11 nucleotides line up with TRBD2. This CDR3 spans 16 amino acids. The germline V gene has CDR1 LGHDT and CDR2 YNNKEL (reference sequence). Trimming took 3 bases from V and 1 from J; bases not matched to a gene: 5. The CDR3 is CASSHTSGRGSYEQYF. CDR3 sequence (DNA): TGTGCCAGCAGCCACACTAGCGGGAGAGGGTCCTACGAGCAGTACTTC.

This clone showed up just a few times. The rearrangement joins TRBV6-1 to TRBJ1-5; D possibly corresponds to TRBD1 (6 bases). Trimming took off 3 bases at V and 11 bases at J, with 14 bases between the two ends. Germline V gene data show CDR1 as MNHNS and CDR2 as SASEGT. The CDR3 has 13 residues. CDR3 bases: TGTGCCAGCAGTGATCCAGGGGCGTTGACCCAGCATTTT. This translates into CASSDPGALTQHF.

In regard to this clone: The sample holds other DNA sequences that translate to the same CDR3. CDR3 DNA: TGTGCCAGCAGCTTAGGGGGAGGAAACAATGAGCAGTTCTTC. Its translation: CASSLGGGNNEQFF. The V and J genes are TRBV7-3 and TRBJ2-1; tentatively, D is TRBD2 (6 bases). The CDR3 is 14 amino acids. Trimming stripped 2 bases from V and 5 bases from J, with 10 bases between. The germline CDR1 and CDR2 sequences are SGHTA and FQGTGA.

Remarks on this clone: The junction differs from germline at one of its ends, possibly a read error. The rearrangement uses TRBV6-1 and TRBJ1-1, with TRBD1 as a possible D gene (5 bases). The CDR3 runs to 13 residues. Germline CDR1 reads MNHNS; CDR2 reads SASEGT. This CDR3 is CASREGLNTEAFF. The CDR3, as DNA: TGTGCCAGCCGTGAGGGGCTGAACACTGAAGCTTTCTTT.

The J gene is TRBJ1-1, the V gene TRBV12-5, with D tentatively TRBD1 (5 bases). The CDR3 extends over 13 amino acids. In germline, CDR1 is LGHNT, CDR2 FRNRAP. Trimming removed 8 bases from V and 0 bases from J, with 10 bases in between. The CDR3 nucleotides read TGTGCTAGTAGGGGCGGGGTGAACACTGAAGCTTTCTTT. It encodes CASRGGVNTEAFF. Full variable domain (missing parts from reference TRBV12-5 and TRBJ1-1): DARVTQTPRHKVTEMGQEVTMRCQPILGHNTVFWYRQTMMQGLELLAYFRNRAPLDDSGMPKDRFSAEMPDATLATLKIQPSEPRDSAVYFCASRGGVNTEAFFGQGTRLTVV.

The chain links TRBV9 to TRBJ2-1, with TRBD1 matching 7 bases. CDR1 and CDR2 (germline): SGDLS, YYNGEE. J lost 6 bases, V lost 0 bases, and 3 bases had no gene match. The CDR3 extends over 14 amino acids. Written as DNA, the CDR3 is TGTGCCAGCAGCGTAGGAGGGACAGTCAATGAGCAGTTCTTC. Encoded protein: CASSVGGTVNEQFF.

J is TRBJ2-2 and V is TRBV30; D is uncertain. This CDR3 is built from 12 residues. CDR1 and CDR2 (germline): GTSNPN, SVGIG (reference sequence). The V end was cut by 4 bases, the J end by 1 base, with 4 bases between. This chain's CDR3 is CAWNGNTGELFF. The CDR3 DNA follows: TGTGCCTGGAACGGGAACACCGGGGAGCTGTTTTTT. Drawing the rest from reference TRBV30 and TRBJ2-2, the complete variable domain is SQTIHQWPATLVQPVGSPLSLECTVEGTSNPNLYWYRQAAGRGLQLLFYSVGIGQISSEVPQNLSASRPQDRQFILSSKKLLLSDSGFYLCAWNGNTGELFFGEGSRLTVL.

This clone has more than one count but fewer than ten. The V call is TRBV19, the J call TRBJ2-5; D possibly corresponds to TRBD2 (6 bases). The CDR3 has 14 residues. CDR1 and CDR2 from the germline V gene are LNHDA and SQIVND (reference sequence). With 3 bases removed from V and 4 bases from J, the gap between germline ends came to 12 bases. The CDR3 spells CASSIGGTPETQYF. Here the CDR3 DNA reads TGTGCCAGTAGTATTGGGGGGACCCCAGAGACCCAGTACTTC.

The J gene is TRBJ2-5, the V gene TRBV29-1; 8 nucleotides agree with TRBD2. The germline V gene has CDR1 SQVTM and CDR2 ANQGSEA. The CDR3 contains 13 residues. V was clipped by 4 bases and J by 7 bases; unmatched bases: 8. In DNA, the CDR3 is TGCAGCGTTGTCCCAGCGGGAGTGGGGACCCAGTACTTC. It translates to CSVVPAGVGTQYF.

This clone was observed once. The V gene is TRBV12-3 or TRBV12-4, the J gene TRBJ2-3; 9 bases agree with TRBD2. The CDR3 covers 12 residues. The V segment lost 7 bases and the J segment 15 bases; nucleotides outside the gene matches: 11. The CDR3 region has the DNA TGTGCCAGCACTCCAACCGGGACTAGCCGTTATTTT. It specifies CASTPTGTSRYF.

The chain's CDR3 is CAAGTGRNTEAFF. CDR3 DNA: TGTGCCGCCGGGACAGGGCGGAACACTGAAGCTTTCTTT. The chain links TRBV12-3 or TRBV12-4 to TRBJ1-1; 9 bases align to TRBD1. V shed 11 bases, J shed 1 base, and the junction held 5 bases outside the gene matches. The CDR3 is 13 residues long.

The CDR3 loop reads CASSSQGSTEAFF. The CDR3 DNA reads TGTGCCAGCAGCTCACAGGGTTCCACTGAAGCTTTCTTT. V gene TRBV11-2 combines with J gene TRBJ1-1; TRBD1 is a possible D gene (6 bases). The V gene lost 4 bases and the J gene lost 4 bases, with 10 bases spanning the gap. This CDR3 region has 13 residues. CDR1 and CDR2 (germline): SGHAT, FQNNGV. Supplemented by reference TRBV11-2 and TRBJ1-1, the full variable domain reads EAGVAQSPRYKIIEKRQSVAFWCNPISGHATLYWYQQILGQGPKLLIQFQNNGVVDDSQLPKDRFSAERLKGVDSTLKIQPAKLEDSAVYLCASSSQGSTEAFFGQGTRLTVV.